This entry lists 8 T cell receptor beta chains sequenced from one sample in a study of radiotherapy plus CTLA-4 blockade in lung cancer. Clones were sequenced by immunoSEQ multiplex PCR, and TCRdb holds only the in-frame ones, with some missing. This sample has tens of thousands of clones; approximately 79% occur once, and the top ten carry 16%. The specimen comprised peripheral blood, sampled from a patient treated with radiotherapy plus ipilimumab. These receptors were taken from a human donor with non-small cell lung cancer who had a complete response to radiotherapy plus ipilimumab.

This clone appeared once. Other DNA sequences in this sample translate to the same CDR3. The rearrangement uses TRBV29-1 and TRBJ1-1; D possibly corresponds to TRBD1 (5 bases). CDR1 and CDR2 (germline): SQVTM, ANQGSEA. There are 13 residues in the CDR3. Trimming stripped 7 bases from V and 2 bases from J, with 14 bases between. In DNA form, the CDR3 reads TGCAGCGCCCGTGGGCAGGGAAACACTGAAGCTTTCTTT. The encoded protein is CSARGQGNTEAFF. Filled out from reference TRBV29-1 and TRBJ1-1, the complete variable domain reads SAVISQKPSRDICQRGTSLTIQCQVDSQVTMMFWYRQQPGQSLTLIATANQGSEATYESGFVIDKFPISRPNLTFSTLTVSNMSPEDSSIYLCSARGQGNTEAFFGQGTRLTVV.

The chain carries TRBV7-2 and TRBJ2-7; TRBD2 agrees at 7 bases. The ends lost 2 bases at V and 3 bases at J; junction bases unmatched: 7. The germline CDR1 and CDR2 sequences are SGHTA and FQGNSA. The CDR3 consists of 15 residues. CDR3 loop: CASSLNGLGLYEQYV. The CDR3 nucleotides read TGTGCCAGCAGCTTAAACGGACTAGGCCTCTACGAGCAGTACGTC.

V and J are TRBV5-1 and TRBJ2-7, with TRBD1 identical over 10 bases. CDR3 length: 14 amino acids. With 0 bases clipped from V and 6 bases from J, the junction kept 3 bases outside the gene matches. Germline V gives CDR1 SGHRS, CDR2 YFSETQ. CDR3 DNA: TGCGCCAGCAGCTTGGCCCGGACAGGGGGCGAGCAGTACTTC. Its translation is CASSLARTGGEQYF.

V gene TRBV5-1 combines with J gene TRBJ2-2; 8 bases are a match to TRBD2. This CDR3 is 15 amino acids long. The ends lost 4 bases at V and 1 base at J; junction bases unmatched: 3. Germline V gene sequence: CDR1 SGHRS, CDR2 YFSETQ. Written as DNA, the CDR3 is TGCGCCAGCAGCCCGGGAGGGATGAACACCGGGGAGCTGTTTTTT. Its protein is CASSPGGMNTGELFF.

This rearrangement joins TRBV11-3 to TRBJ1-1; D unresolved. Per the germline V gene, CDR1 is SGHNT and CDR2 is YENEEA. The CDR3 loop spans 13 amino acids. V dropped 5 bases and J dropped 0 bases, with 7 bases sitting between them. CDR3 DNA sequence: TGTGCCAGCAGCCCCTCAGTGAACACTGAAGCTTTCTTT. Protein sequence: CASSPSVNTEAFF.

The chain has TRBV20-1 and TRBJ2-5; 7 bases agree with TRBD1. The trim removed 7 bases at V and 5 bases at J, leaving 4 bases unmatched. CDR3 size: 11 residues. Germline V gene sequence: CDR1 DFQATT, CDR2 SNEGSKA (reference sequence). CDR3 DNA: TGCAGTGTCTCCAGGGGGGAGACCCAGTACTTC. Translated: CSVSRGETQYF.

A note on this clone: Additional DNA sequences in this sample encode the identical CDR3. J is TRBJ1-5 and V is TRBV27; 7 bases agree with TRBD1. The CDR3 has 14 amino acids. Unmatched junction bases numbered 8, after V lost 8 bases and J lost 4 bases. Germline values: CDR1 MNHEY, CDR2 SMNVEV (reference sequence). CDR3 residues: CASSQGGWNQPQHF. CDR3 nucleotides: TGTGCCAGCTCTCAAGGGGGCTGGAATCAGCCCCAGCATTTT.

Here the CDR3 DNA reads TGTGCCAGCAGCTTAATGGGGCCCACAGATACGCAGTATTTT. It specifies CASSLMGPTDTQYF. The V call is TRBV7-2, the J call TRBJ2-3; possible D gene TRBD1, 5 bases. Germline assignment: CDR1 SGHTA and CDR2 FQGNSA. The CDR3 is 14 residues long. Trimming took 2 bases from V and 2 from J, leaving 8 bases between them.